The next 26 T cell receptor beta chains were all read from a single sample in a study of blood T cell repertoires in COVID-19. Clones were sequenced by immunoSEQ multiplex PCR, and TCRdb holds only the in-frame ones, with some missing. This table holds more than 35,000 clones, 79% found once. The sequencing sample was made of peripheral blood. These receptors came from a man in his sixties or seventies with acute or convalescent COVID-19.

The chain recombines TRBV15 with TRBJ1-2; TRBD1 agrees at 8 bases. CDR3 length: 13 amino acids. Germline V lookup: CDR1 LNHNV, CDR2 YYDKDF (reference sequence). Losses at the gene ends were 2 bases for V and 7 bases for J; bases not matched to a gene: 3. In nucleotides, the CDR3 is TGTGCCACCAGCAGACCCACAGGGGGTGGCTACACCTTC. Protein product: CATSRPTGGGYTF.

The chain links TRBV7-3 to TRBJ2-1, with 8 bases fitting TRBD2. The CDR3 runs to 17 residues. Trimming cost V 3 bases and J 0 bases; bases outside gene matches: 7. Germline V gene data show CDR1 as SGHTA and CDR2 as FQGTGA. The DNA for the CDR3 is TGTGCCAGCAGCTTCCTAAAAGCGGGAGACTCCTACAATGAGCAGTTCTTC. It specifies CASSFLKAGDSYNEQFF.

V usage is TRBV13 and J usage is TRBJ2-2, with D perhaps TRBD2 (5 bases). The germline V gene encodes CDR1 PRHDT and CDR2 FYEKMQ (reference sequence). V lost 0 bases to trimming and J lost 4 bases, with 18 bases between them. The CDR3 loop spans 18 amino acids. CDR3 DNA: TGTGCCAGCAGCTTAGGTACCGGGCCCTGGAGGAGCACCGGGGAGCTGTTTTTT. This sequence encodes CASSLGTGPWRSTGELFF.

The J gene is TRBJ2-1, the V gene TRBV12-5, with 7 bases identical to TRBD2. The trim removed 3 bases at V and 5 bases at J, leaving 1 base unmatched. Germline V gene data show CDR1 as LGHNT and CDR2 as FRNRAP. The CDR3 totals 13 residues. The CDR3: CASGLGRDNEQFF. CDR3 coding DNA: TGTGCTAGTGGTTTAGGGAGGGACAATGAGCAGTTCTTC.

This chain links TRBV6-2 or TRBV6-3 with TRBJ1-5; 11 bases map to TRBD1. This CDR3 has 18 residues. The germline gives CDR1 MNHEY, CDR2 SVGEGT. Trimming removed 2 bases from V and 0 bases from J; junction bases left unmatched: 6. Here the CDR3 DNA reads TGTGCCAGCAGTTACGAAAGGACAGGGGGCTATAGCAATCAGCCCCAGCATTTT. Its translation is CASSYERTGGYSNQPQHF.

The rearrangement uses TRBV7-8 and TRBJ2-1; D is undetermined. Germline V lookup: CDR1 SGHVS, CDR2 FQNEAQ. The CDR3 is made up of 14 amino acids. V shed 4 bases and J shed 5 bases, with 12 bases lying between them. The CDR3 loop is CASSSPPENNEQFF. The CDR3 DNA sequence: TGTGCCAGCAGCTCCCCGCCGGAGAACAATGAGCAGTTCTTC.

This chain joins TRBV5-1 and TRBJ1-4, with a possible D match to TRBD1 (6 bases). V lost 6 bases, J lost 6 bases, and 15 bases lay in between. CDR3 length equals 14 residues. Germline V gives CDR1 SGHRS, CDR2 YFSETQ. CDR3 sequence reads: CASNQGGGDEKLFF. The CDR3 DNA reads as TGCGCCAGCAACCAAGGGGGGGGCGATGAAAAACTGTTTTTT.

In its sample, this clone was seen a few times. In DNA form, the CDR3 reads TGCAGCGTTCAAGCGGGAGTCGGGGGTGAGCAGTTCTTC. It codes for CSVQAGVGGEQFF. The V gene is TRBV29-1, the J gene TRBJ2-1, with 8 bases aligning to TRBD2. The CDR3 sequence is 13 residues long. With 5 bases clipped from V and 9 bases from J, the junction kept 9 bases outside the gene matches. CDR1 is SQVTM and CDR2 is ANQGSEA in the germline V gene.

The chain is built from TRBV27 and TRBJ1-1, with 8 bases fitting TRBD1. CDR1 and CDR2 from the germline V gene are MNHEY and SMNVEV (reference sequence). This CDR3 region has 15 residues. V trimming: 3 bases; J trimming: 3 bases; junction bases outside the gene matches: 6. DNA for the CDR3: TGTGCCAGCAGTTTCGGACAGGGTGGGGACACTGAAGCTTTCTTT. Protein: CASSFGQGGDTEAFF.

This rearrangement joins TRBV15 to TRBJ2-3; 8 positions match TRBD2. Losses at the gene ends were 1 base for V and 0 bases for J; bases not matched to a gene: 3. This CDR3 spans 16 amino acids. Per germline, CDR1 LNHNV and CDR2 YYDKDF (reference sequence). CDR3 DNA: TGTGCCACCAGCAGAGGTACTAGCGGAAGCACAGATACGCAGTATTTT. The encoded protein is CATSRGTSGSTDTQYF.

The CDR3 loop reads CASIGLVSTDTQYF. The DNA of the CDR3 is TGTGCCAGCATTGGACTAGTAAGCACAGATACGCAGTATTTT. This chain links TRBV6-5 with TRBJ2-3, with 7 bases matching TRBD2. Germline V gene sequence: CDR1 MNHEY, CDR2 SVGAGI. The V segment lost 7 bases and the J segment 0 bases; nucleotides outside the gene matches: 4. The length of the CDR3 is 14 residues.

In its sample, this clone was seen a few times. V usage is TRBV25-1 and J usage is TRBJ1-5; D ambiguous. CDR1 is MGHDK and CDR2 is SYGVNS in the germline V gene. The CDR3 covers 14 residues. V was shortened by 2 bases and J by 7 bases, with 12 bases between the two germline ends. The CDR3 DNA reads as TGTGCCAGCAGTGAAGGCCAGCCGGGACAGCCCCAGCATTTT. It specifies CASSEGQPGQPQHF.

The chain uses TRBV10-3 and TRBJ2-7, with D perhaps matching TRBD2 (5 bases). Germline CDR1 reads ENHRY; CDR2 reads SYGVKD. V lost 7 bases and J lost 2, with 12 bases in between. This CDR3 region has 13 residues. Written as DNA, the CDR3 is TGTGCCATCACCCGCAGCGGAACCTACGAGCAGTACTTC. It yields the protein CAITRSGTYEQYF.

This rearrangement joins TRBV29-1 to TRBJ1-1, with D possibly being TRBD1 (6 bases). Deletions cut 6 bases from V and 2 bases from J, with 16 bases between. The CDR3 consists of 14 residues. From germline, CDR1 is SQVTM and CDR2 ANQGSEA. CDR3 region: CSVVSGTSNTEAFF. The CDR3 nucleotides are TGCAGCGTCGTATCCGGGACAAGTAACACTGAAGCTTTCTTT.

The rearrangement joins TRBV21-1 to TRBJ2-5; the DNA was not compared with TRBD1, the D call given in the table. TRBV21-1 is noted as a pseudogene. This CDR3 comprises 15 residues. The CDR3, as DNA: TGTGCCAGCAGCAAATGGGGCAGGGGAAGAGAGACCCAGTACTTC. As protein: CASSKWGRGRETQYF.

This chain connects TRBV7-2 to TRBJ1-5; maybe TRBD1 (5 bases). Trimming left V 4 bases short and J 9 bases short, with 10 bases between. The CDR3 extends over 12 amino acids. Germline CDR1 is SGHTA and CDR2 is FQGNSA. CDR3 loop: CASSSSGGPQHF. CDR3 coding DNA: TGTGCCAGCAGCTCCTCGGGGGGGCCCCAGCATTTT. The complete variable domain, with remaining parts taken from reference TRBV7-2 and TRBJ1-5, reads GAGVSQSPSNKVTEKGKDVELRCDPISGHTALYWYRQSLGQGLEFLIYFQGNSAPDKSGLPSDRFSAERTGGSVSTLTIQRTQQEDSAVYLCASSSSGGPQHFGDGTRLSIL.

In DNA form, the CDR3 reads TGTGCCAGCACCCGGACTAGCGGGAGTGCTAATGAGCAGTTCTTC. It translates to CASTRTSGSANEQFF. The gene calls are TRBV27 and TRBJ2-1; 13 bases are shared with TRBD2. With V trimmed by 7 bases and J by 7 bases, 7 bases remained unmatched. The CDR3 consists of 15 residues. Germline V gene sequence: CDR1 MNHEY, CDR2 SMNVEV (reference sequence).

In DNA, the CDR3 is TGTGCCAGCAGCCGGCCGGGACTAGCGGGAGTTAAGGAGGGCACCGGGGAGCTGTTTTTT. This codes for CASSRPGLAGVKEGTGELFF. V is TRBV4-2 and J is TRBJ2-2; 14 bases are a match to TRBD2. The CDR3 covers 20 residues. Germline values: CDR1 LGHNA, CDR2 YNFKEQ. The ends lost 4 bases at V and 4 bases at J; junction bases unmatched: 14.

J is TRBJ1-2 and V is TRBV24-1; the D is unclear. The germline gives CDR1 KGHDR, CDR2 SFDVKD. Trimming left V 2 bases short and J 4 bases short, with 13 bases between. The CDR3 has 15 residues. The CDR3 sequence is CATSDSWTQSYGYTF. CDR3 nucleotide sequence: TGTGCCACCAGTGATTCGTGGACTCAAAGCTATGGCTACACCTTC.

V and J are TRBV6-6 and TRBJ2-1; TRBD2 is a possible D gene (6 bases). V lost 6 bases, J lost 6 bases, and 12 bases lay in between. The CDR3 spans 13 residues. CDR1 is MNHNY and CDR2 is SVGAGI in the germline V gene (reference sequence). The CDR3 DNA reads TGTGCCAGCAGGATAGCGGCGGTCAATGAGCAGTTCTTC. This sequence encodes CASRIAAVNEQFF.

This clone was seen more than once but under ten times. This sequence joins TRBV27 and TRBJ2-7, with no clear D. With 2 bases removed from V and 5 bases from J, the gap between germline ends came to 16 bases. Germline CDR1 reads MNHEY; CDR2 reads SMNVEV (reference sequence). The CDR3 is made up of 15 amino acids. The CDR3 bases are TGTGCCAGCAGTTTAGGTGGGCTCCCCGTGGACGAGCAGTACTTC. It specifies CASSLGGLPVDEQYF.

V and J are TRBV7-9 and TRBJ1-6; no definite D call. The CDR3 totals 15 residues. Trimming shortened V by 1 base and J by 7 bases, and 11 bases separated the two germline ends. Germline V gives CDR1 SEHNR, CDR2 FQNEAQ (reference sequence). The CDR3 reads CASSLGAGGNSPLHF. Here the CDR3 DNA reads TGTGCCAGCAGCTTAGGCGCAGGAGGCAATTCACCCCTCCACTTT.

This chain links TRBV6-5 with TRBJ2-1; TRBD2 aligns across 10 bases. Germline V CDR1 and CDR2: MNHEY, SVGAGI. With 11 bases clipped from V and 8 bases from J, the junction kept 9 bases outside the gene matches. The CDR3 runs to 13 residues. CDR3 sequence: CACLAGAGDEQFF. CDR3 DNA: TGTGCCTGTCTAGCGGGAGCCGGGGATGAGCAGTTCTTC.

The V call is TRBV9, the J call TRBJ1-4; TRBD1 matches 8 bases. Trimming took 4 bases from V and 5 from J; bases not matched to a gene: 16. The CDR3 is 18 amino acids. Germline values: CDR1 SGDLS, CDR2 YYNGEE. The DNA for the CDR3 is TGTGCCAGCAGCTTGACCGGGACAGGCGATCCTCTGAATGAAAAACTGTTTTTT. Protein: CASSLTGTGDPLNEKLFF.

The rearrangement joins TRBV28 to TRBJ2-5; 7 bases match TRBD2. CDR3 size: 15 residues. V lost 6 bases, J lost 5 bases, and 12 bases stayed unmatched. Germline CDR1 reads MDHEN; CDR2 reads SYDVKM. The DNA of the CDR3 is TGTGCCAGCAGATCCGGGACTAACACGAAGGAGACCCAGTACTTC. As protein: CASRSGTNTKETQYF. The variable domain in full, completed from reference TRBV28 and TRBJ2-5, reads DVKVTQSSRYLVKRTGEKVFLECVQDMDHENMFWYRQDPGLGLRLIYFSYDVKMKEKGDIPEGYSVSREKKERFSLILESASTNQTSMYLCASRSGTNTKETQYFGPGTRLLVL.

The genes are TRBV7-6 and TRBJ2-1, with TRBD2 matching 7 bases. V trimming: 2 bases; J trimming: 2 bases; junction bases outside the gene matches: 3. The CDR3 is 15 residues long. The germline CDR1 and CDR2 sequences are SGHVS and FNYEAQ. CDR3: CASSLSLAAYNEQFF. Here the CDR3 DNA reads TGTGCCAGCAGCTTAAGCCTAGCGGCCTACAATGAGCAGTTCTTC.